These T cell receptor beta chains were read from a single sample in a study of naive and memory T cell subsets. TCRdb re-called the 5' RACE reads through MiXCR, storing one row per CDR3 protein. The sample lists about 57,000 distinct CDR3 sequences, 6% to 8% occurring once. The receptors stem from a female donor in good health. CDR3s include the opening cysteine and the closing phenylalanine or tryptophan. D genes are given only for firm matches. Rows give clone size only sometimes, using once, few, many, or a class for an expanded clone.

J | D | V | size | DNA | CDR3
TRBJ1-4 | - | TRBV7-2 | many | TGTGCCAGCAGCTTCTATATAGATGAAAAACTGTTTTTT | CASSFYIDEKLFF
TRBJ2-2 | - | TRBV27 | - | TGTGCCAGCAGTCCTCCAGCTGGGGCGCCCGGGGAGCTGTTTTTT | CASSPPAGAPGELFF
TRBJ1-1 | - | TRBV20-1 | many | TGCAGTGCTAGTCTGGGGAACAGGGCTGGCGAAGCTTTCTTT | CSASLGNRAGEAFF
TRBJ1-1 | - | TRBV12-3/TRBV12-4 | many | TGTGCCAGCAGTTTAGTGGGGGCAGACACTGAAGCTTTCTTT | CASSLVGADTEAFF
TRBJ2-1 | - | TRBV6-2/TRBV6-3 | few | TGTGCCAGCAGTTACTCGAATCCCGGGGGGCGGGATGAGCAGTTCTTC | CASSYSNPGGRDEQFF
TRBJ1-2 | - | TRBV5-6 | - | TGTGCCAGCAGCTTTCCCAGGACGAATATTGGGAACACCTTC | CASSFPRTNIGNTF
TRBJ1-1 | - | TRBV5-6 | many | TGTGCCAGCAGCTTTCGGGACTTGAACACTGAAGCTTTCTTT | CASSFRDLNTEAFF
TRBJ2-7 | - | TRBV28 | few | TGTGCCAGTGCCAGGTACGAGCAGTACTTC | CASARYEQYF
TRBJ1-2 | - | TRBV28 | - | TGTGCCAGCAGTTTGTTCGGGACACCTACTAACTATGGCGACAACTTC | CASSLFGTPTNYGDNF
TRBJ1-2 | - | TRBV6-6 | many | TGTGCCAGCGGGACTTACTATGGCTACACCTTC | CASGTYYGYTF
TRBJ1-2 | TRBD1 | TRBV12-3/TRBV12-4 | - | TGTGCCAGCAGCGAGGGGGCGAACTATGGCTACACCTTC | CASSEGANYGYTF
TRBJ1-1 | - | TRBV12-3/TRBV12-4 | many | TGTGCCAGCAGTTTAATGGGGACGGACGTAGCTTTCTTT | CASSLMGTDVAFF
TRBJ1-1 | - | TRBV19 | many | TGTGCCAGTAGTACAGGGTGGGGGACTGAAGCTTTCTTT | CASSTGWGTEAFF
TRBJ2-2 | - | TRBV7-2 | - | TGTGCCAGCAGCTTAGGAGCCGCGAACACCGGGGAGCTGTTTTTT | CASSLGAANTGELFF
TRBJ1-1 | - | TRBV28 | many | TGTGCCAGCAGTCCCAGTGGCAGCACTGAAGCTTTCTTT | CASSPSGSTEAFF
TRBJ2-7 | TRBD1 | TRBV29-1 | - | TGCAGCGGGGGACAGGCGAACTCCTACGAGCAGTACTTC | CSGGQANSYEQYF
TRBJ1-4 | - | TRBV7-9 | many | TGTGCCAGCACCTCCGAAGGCCACCGCAATGAAAAACTGTTTTTT | CASTSEGHRNEKLFF
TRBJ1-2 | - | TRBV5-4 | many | TGTGCCAGCACCCTGGGGGGACCGGGGGGTTACTATGGCTACACCTTC | CASTLGGPGGYYGYTF
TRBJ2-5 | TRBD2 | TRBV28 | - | TGTGCCAGCAGTTTCGGGGGTGGGACTAGCAGGAAGACCCAGTACTTC | CASSFGGGTSRKTQYF
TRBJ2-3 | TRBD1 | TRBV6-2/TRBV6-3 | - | TGTGCCAGCAGTCCCGGGACAGGGATCAGGGACACAGATACGCAGTATTTT | CASSPGTGIRDTDTQYF
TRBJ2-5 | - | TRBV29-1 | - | TGCAGCGTTTTCGACTTAGGGGCTGGCAAAGAGACCCAGTACTTC | CSVFDLGAGKETQYF
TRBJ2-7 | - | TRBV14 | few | TGTGCCAGCAGCGAGGGACCGTTACCCTACGAGCAGTACTTC | CASSEGPLPYEQYF
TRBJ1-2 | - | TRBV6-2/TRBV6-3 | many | TGTGCCAGCTCGACAGGAGCTCTCTACACCTTC | CASSTGALYTF
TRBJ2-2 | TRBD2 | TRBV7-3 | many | TGTGCCAGCAGCTTGCTCCCAGCGGGGGCCACCGGGGAGCTGTTTTTT | CASSLLPAGATGELFF
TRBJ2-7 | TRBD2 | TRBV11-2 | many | TGTGCCAGCAGCGAACTAGCGGGGGGGATCCCCTTCTACGAGCAGTACTTC | CASSELAGGIPFYEQYF
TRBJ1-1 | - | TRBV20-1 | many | TGCAGTGCTAGAGATATAGGTGCTGAAGCTTTCTTT | CSARDIGAEAFF
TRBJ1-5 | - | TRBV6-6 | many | TGTGCCAGCAGTTACTCGATAAGGAAAGGGGCCCACAATCAGCCCCAGCATTTT | CASSYSIRKGAHNQPQHF